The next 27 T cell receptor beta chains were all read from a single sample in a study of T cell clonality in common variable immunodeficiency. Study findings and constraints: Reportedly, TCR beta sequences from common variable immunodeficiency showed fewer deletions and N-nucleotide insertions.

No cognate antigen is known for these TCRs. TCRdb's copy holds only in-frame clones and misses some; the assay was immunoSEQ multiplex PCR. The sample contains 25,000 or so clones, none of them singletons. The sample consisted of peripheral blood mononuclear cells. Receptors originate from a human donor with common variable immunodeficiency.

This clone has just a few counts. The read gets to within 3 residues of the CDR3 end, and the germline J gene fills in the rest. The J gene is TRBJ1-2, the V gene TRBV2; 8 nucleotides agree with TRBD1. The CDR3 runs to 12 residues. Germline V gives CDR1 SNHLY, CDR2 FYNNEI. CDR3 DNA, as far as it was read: TGTGCCAGCAAGACAGGGGAGTGGGGC. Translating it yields CASKTGEWG. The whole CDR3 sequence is CASKTGEWGYTF. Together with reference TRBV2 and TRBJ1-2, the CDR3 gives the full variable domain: EPEVTQTPSHQVTQMGQEVILRCVPISNHLYFYWYRQILGQKVEFLVSFYNNEISEKSEIFDDQFSVERPDGSNFTLKIRSTKLEDSAMYFCASKTGEWGYTFGSGTRLTVV.

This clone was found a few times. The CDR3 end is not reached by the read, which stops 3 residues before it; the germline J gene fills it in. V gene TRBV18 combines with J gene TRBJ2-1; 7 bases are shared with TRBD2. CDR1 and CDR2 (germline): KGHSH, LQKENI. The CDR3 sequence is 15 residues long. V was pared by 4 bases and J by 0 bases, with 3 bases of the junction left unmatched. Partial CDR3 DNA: TGTGCCAGCTCACTGCGGGAGAACTCCTACAATGAG. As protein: CASSLRENSYNE. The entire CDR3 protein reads CASSLRENSYNEQFF.

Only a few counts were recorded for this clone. The CDR3 here is CASSYPDNEQFF. The part of the CDR3 DNA that was read is TGTGCCAGCAGTTACCCCGACAATGAG. The chain uses TRBV6-2 or TRBV6-3 and TRBJ2-1; no clear D. With the read ending 3 residues before the CDR3 end, the germline J gene is used to fill in that end. V was cut by 2 bases and J by 5 bases, with 4 bases left in between. The CDR3 contains 12 residues. Germline CDR1 reads MNHEY; CDR2 reads SVGEGT.

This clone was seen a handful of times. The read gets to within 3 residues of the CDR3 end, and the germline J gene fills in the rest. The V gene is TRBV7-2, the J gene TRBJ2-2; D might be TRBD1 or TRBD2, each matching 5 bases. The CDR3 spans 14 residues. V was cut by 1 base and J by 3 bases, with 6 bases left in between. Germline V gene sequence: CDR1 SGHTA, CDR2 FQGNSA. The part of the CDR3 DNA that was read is TGTGCCAGCAGCTTAGGAGGGGACACCGGGGAG. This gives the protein CASSLGGDTGE. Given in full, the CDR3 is CASSLGGDTGELFF.

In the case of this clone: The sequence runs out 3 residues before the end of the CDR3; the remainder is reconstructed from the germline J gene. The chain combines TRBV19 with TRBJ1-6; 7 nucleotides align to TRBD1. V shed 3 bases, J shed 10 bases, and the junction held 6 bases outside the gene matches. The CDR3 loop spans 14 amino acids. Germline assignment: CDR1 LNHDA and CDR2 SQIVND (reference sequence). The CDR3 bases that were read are TGTGCCAGTAGTATGAAGGGGGCACAGTCACCC. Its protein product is CASSMKGAQSP. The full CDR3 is CASSMKGAQSPLHF.

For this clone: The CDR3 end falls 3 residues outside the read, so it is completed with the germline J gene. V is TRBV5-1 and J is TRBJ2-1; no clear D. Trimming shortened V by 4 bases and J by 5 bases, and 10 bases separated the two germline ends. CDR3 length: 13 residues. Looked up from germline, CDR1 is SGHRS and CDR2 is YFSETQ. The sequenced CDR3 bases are TGCGCCAGCAGCGGTGCAGGCCACAATGAG. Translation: CASSGAGHNE. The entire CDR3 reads CASSGAGHNEQFF.

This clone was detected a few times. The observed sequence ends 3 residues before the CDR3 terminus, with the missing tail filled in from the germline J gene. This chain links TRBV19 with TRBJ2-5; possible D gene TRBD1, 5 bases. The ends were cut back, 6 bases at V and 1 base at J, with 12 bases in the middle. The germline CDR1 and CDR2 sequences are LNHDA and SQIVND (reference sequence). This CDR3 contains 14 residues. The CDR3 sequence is CASRSDNLQETQYF. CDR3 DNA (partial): TGTGCCAGTAGATCGGACAACCTCCAAGAGACC.

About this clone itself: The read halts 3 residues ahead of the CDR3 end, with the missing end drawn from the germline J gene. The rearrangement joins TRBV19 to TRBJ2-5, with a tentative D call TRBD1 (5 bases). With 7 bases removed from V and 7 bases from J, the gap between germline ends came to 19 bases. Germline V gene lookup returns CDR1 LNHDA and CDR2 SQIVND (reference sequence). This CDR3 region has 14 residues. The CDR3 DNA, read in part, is TGTGCCAGTATGGGGCCTACGAATCTTGGGACC. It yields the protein CASMGPTNLGT. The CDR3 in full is CASMGPTNLGTQYF.

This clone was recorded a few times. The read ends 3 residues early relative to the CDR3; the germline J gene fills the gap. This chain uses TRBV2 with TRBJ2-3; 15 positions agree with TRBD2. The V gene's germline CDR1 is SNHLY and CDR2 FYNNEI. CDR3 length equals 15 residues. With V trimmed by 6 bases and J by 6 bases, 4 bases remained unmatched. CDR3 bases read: TGTGCCAGCAGAGGGACTAGCGGGAGGATGGATACG. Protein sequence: CASRGTSGRMDT. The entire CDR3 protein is CASRGTSGRMDTQYF.

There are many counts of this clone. The CDR3 bases that were read are TGTGCCAGCAGTTCGGGGTGGAATACG. Translating it yields CASSSGWNT. The entire CDR3 is CASSSGWNTQYF. The V gene is TRBV6-2 or TRBV6-3, the J gene TRBJ2-3; maybe TRBD2 (5 bases). With the read ending 3 residues before the CDR3 end, the germline J gene is used to fill in that end. CDR1 is MNHEY, CDR2 SVGEGT, per germline. The CDR3 consists of 12 residues. Trimming removed 4 bases from V and 7 bases from J, with 9 bases in between.

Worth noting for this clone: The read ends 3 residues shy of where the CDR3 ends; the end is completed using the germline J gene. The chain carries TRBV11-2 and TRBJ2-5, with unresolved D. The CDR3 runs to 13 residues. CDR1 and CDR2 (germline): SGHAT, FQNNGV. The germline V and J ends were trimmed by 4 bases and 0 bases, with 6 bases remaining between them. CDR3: CASSSSHQETQYF. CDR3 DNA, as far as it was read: TGTGCCAGCAGCTCCTCCCACCAAGAGACC.

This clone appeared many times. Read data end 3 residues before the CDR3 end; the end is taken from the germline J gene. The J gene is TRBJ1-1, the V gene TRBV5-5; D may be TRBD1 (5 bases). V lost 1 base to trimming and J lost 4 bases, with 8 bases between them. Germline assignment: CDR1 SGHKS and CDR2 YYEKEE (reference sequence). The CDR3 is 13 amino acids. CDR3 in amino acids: CASSLQGGTEAFF. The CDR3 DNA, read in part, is TGTGCCAGCAGCTTGCAGGGTGGCACTGAA.

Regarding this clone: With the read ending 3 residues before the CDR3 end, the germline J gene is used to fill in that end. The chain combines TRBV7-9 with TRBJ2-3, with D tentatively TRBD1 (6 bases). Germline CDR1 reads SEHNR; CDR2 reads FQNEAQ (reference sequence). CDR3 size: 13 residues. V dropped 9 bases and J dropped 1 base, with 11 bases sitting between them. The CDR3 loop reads CASNRAGTDTQYF. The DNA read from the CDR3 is TGTGCCAGTAACAGGGCTGGCACAGATACG.

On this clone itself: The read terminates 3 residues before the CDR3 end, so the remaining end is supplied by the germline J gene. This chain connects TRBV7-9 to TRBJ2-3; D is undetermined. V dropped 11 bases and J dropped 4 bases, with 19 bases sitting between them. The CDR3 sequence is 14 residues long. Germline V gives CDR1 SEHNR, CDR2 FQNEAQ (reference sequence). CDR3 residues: CAAARVEVADTQYF. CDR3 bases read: TGTGCCGCTGCCCGGGTCGAGGTCGCAGATACG.

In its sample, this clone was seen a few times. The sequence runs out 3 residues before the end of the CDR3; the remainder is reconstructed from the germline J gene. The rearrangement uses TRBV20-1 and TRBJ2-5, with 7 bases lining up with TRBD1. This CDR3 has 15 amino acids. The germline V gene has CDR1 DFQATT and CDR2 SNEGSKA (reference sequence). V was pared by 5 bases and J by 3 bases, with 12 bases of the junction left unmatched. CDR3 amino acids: CSAEDRATLKETQYF. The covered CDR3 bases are TGCAGTGCTGAAGACAGGGCTACCCTTAAAGAGACC.

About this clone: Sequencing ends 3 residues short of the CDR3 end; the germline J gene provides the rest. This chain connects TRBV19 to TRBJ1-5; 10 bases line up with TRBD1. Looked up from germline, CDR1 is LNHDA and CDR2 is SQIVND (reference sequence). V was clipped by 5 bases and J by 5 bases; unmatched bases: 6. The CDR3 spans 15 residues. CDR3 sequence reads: CASSLRQGADQPQHF. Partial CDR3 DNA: TGTGCCAGTAGTTTAAGACAGGGGGCTGATCAGCCC. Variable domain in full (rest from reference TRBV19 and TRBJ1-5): DGGITQSPKYLFRKEGQNVTLSCEQNLNHDAMYWYRQDPGQGLRLIYYSQIVNDFQKGDIAEGYSVSREKKESFPLTVTSAQKNPTAFYLCASSLRQGADQPQHFGDGTRLSIL.

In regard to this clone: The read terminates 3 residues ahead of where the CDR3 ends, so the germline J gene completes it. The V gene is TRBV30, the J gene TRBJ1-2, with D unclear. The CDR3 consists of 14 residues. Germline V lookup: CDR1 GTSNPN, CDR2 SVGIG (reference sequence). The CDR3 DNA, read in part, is TGTGCCTGGAGTGTAGGGCAGCCTGTGTACGGC. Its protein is CAWSVGQPVYG. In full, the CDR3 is CAWSVGQPVYGYTF.

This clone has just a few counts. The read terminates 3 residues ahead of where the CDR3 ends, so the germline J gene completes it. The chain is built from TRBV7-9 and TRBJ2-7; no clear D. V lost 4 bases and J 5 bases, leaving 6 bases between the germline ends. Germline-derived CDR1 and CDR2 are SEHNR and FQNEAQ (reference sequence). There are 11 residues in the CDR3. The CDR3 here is CASSYYNEQYF. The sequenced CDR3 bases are TGTGCCAGCAGCTACTACAACGAG.

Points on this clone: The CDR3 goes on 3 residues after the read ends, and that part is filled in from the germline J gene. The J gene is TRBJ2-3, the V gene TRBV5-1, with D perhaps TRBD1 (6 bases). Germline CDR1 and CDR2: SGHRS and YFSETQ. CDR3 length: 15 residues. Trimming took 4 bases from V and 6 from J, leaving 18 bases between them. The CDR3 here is CASSRGHGNWDTQYF. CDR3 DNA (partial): TGCGCCAGCAGCCGGGGACACGGTAATTGGGATACG.

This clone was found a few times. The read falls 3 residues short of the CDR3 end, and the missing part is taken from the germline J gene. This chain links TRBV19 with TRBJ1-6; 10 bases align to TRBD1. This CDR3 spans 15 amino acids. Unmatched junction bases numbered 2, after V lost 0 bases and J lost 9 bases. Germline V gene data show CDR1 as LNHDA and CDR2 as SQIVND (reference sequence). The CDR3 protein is CASSIERTGGSPLHF. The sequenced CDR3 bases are TGTGCCAGTAGTATAGAACGGACAGGGGGTTCACCC.

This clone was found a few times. The CDR3 bases that were read are TGTGCCAGTAGAAAAGGGCTAGCGGGCTCCTACGAG. This gives the protein CASRKGLAGSYE. The whole CDR3 reads CASRKGLAGSYEQYF. This chain connects TRBV19 to TRBJ2-7, with TRBD2 matching 8 bases. The observed sequence ends 3 residues before the CDR3 terminus, with the missing tail filled in from the germline J gene. This CDR3 comprises 15 residues. Germline V CDR1 and CDR2: LNHDA, SQIVND (reference sequence). Trimming at V came to 6 bases and at J to 0 bases, leaving 7 bases not matched to a gene. The full variable domain, rest sourced from reference TRBV19 and TRBJ2-7, is DGGITQSPKYLFRKEGQNVTLSCEQNLNHDAMYWYRQDPGQGLRLIYYSQIVNDFQKGDIAEGYSVSREKKESFPLTVTSAQKNPTAFYLCASRKGLAGSYEQYFGPGTRLTVT.

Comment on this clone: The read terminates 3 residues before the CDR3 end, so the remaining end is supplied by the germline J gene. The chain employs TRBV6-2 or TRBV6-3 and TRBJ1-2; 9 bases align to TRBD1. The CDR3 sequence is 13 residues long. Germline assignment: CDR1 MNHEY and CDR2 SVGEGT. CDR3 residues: CASSYGTGSGYTF. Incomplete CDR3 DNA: TGTGCCAGCAGTTACGGGACAGGGTCCGGC.

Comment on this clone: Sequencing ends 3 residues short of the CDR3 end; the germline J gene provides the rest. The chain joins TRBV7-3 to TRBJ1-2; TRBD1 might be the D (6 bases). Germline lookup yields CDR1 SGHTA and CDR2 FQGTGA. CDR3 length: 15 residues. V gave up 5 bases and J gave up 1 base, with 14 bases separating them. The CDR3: CASSPIPGVNYGYTF. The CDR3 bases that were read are TGTGCCAGCAGCCCCATACCAGGGGTTAACTATGGC.

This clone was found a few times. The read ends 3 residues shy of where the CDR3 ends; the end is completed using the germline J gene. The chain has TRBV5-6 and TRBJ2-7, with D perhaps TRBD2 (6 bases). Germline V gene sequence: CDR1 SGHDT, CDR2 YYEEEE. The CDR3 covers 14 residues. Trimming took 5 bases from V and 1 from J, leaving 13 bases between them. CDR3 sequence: CASSLRGYSYEQYF. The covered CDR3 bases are TGTGCCAGCAGTCTCCGGGGGTATTCCTACGAG.

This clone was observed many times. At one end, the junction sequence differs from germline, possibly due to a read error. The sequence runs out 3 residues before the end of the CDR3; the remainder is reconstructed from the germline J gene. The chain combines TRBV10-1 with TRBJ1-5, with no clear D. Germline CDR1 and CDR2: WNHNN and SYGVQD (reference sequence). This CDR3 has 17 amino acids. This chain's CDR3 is CASSVPALRHSNQPQHF. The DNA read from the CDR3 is TGCGCGAGCAGTGTCCCCGCCCTACGACATAGCAATCAGCCC.

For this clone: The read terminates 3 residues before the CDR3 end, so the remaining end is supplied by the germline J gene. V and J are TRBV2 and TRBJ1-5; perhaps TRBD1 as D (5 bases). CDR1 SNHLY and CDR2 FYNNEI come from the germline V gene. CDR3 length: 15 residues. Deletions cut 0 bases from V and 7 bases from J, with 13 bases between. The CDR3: CASSEAKAGSQPQHF. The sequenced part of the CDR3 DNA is TGTGCCAGCAGTGAAGCTAAGGCAGGGAGCCAGCCC. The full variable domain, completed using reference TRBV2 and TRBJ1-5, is EPEVTQTPSHQVTQMGQEVILRCVPISNHLYFYWYRQILGQKVEFLVSFYNNEISEKSEIFDDQFSVERPDGSNFTLKIRSTKLEDSAMYFCASSEAKAGSQPQHFGDGTRLSIL.

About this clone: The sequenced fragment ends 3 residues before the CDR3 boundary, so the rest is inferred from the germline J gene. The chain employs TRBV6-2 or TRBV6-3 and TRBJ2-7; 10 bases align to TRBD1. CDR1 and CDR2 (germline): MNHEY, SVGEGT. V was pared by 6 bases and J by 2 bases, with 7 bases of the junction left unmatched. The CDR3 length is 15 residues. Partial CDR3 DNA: TGTGCCAGCAGGGGGTGGGGACAGGGGACCTACGAG. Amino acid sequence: CASRGWGQGTYE. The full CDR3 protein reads CASRGWGQGTYEQYF.